This T cell receptor (beta chain) was sequenced for a study of T cell changes during pregnancy in multiple sclerosis (dated by TCRdb to between 2018 and 2021). Regarding the research as a whole: Changes in the T cell repertoire over the course of pregnancy were examined in this study in women with multiple sclerosis.

With respect to this clone: What this receptor recognizes is not known. Nothing much larger sits one base from this clone, and base qualities are not available.

The library was produced with the immunoSEQ multiplex PCR assay. Not all clones reach the TCRdb copy of this immuneACCESS table, which keeps in-frame sequences only. Checked studies attribute under half of the gap to unresolved V genes and leave the rest unexplained. The sample table lists 95,000 to 110,000 clones, around 92% of them with a count of one. Jointly, the top ten make up less than 0.9% of the sample. CDR1 and CDR2, looked up from the germline V gene, are SNHLY and FYNNEI. Trimming takes 4 bases off V and 6 bases off J; junction bases not matched to a gene: 8. The CDR3, cysteine through phenylalanine, is 16 amino acids long. The CDR3 DNA has 48 bases and is translated from base 1.

Source: peripheral blood, taken in the third trimester of pregnancy. The V and J segments used are TRBV2 and TRBJ2-5, with 13 middle bases fitting TRBD2. The receptor was derived from a female donor in good health, enrolled as a control in a pregnancy study. For the CDR3, the sequence is CASSALTSGGTKTQYF. DNA sequence: TGTGCCAGCAGTGCATTGACTAGCGGGGGGACGAAGACCCAGTACTTC. The variable domain in full, with residues beyond the CDR3 obtained from the reference TRBV2 and TRBJ2-5 genes, is EPEVTQTPSHQVTQMGQEVILRCVPISNHLYFYWYRQILGQKVEFLVSFYNNEISEKSEIFDDQFSVERPDGSNFTLKIRSTKLEDSAMYFCASSALTSGGTKTQYFGPGTRLLVL.